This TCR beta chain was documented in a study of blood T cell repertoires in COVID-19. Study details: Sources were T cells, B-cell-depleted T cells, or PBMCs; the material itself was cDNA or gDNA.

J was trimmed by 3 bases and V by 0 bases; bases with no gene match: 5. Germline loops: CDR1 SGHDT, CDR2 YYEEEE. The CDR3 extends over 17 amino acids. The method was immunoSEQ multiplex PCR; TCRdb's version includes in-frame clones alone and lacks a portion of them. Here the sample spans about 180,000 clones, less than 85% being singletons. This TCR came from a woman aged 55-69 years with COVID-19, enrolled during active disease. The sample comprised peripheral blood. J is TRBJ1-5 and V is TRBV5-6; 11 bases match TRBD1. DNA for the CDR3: TGTGCCAGCAGCTTGGCCGGACAGGGGGCGGTCAATCAGCCCCAGCATTTT. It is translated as CASSLAGQGAVNQPQHF.